The clone carrying this TCR beta chain was found many times. Germline lookup yields CDR1 LGHNA and CDR2 YNFKEQ. The CDR3 has 16 amino acids. The V gene lost 1 base and the J gene lost 6 bases, with 17 bases spanning the gap. This sample was included in a study of human T cells and chemical hapten exposure. The overall study: There were weekly diphenylcyclopropenone doses to the scalp for patients throughout the roughly 24-week study.

Time point given: patch test 1, 2 weeks after DPC sensitization. Treatment in this sample: therapeutic diphenylcyclopropenone sensitization with weekly scalp DPC. TCRdb reprocessed the RACE reads with MiXCR, giving one entry per CDR3 protein. This sample has around 340,000 distinct CDR3 sequences, with under 9% found just once. V usage is TRBV4-2 and J usage is TRBJ2-3, with a tentative D call TRBD1 (6 bases). The receptor was isolated from a woman aged 18-29 years with alopecia areata. Some clones in this sample may be carry-over from other donors' samples. The sequencing here drew on whole blood, taken in connection with sensitization to the hapten diphenylcyclopropenone (DPC). The CDR3 spells CASSQGRQAEGDTQYF. The CDR3 coding sequence is TGTGCCAGCAGCCAAGGACGACAGGCGGAAGGGGATACGCAGTATTTT.